One T cell receptor (beta chain) is described in this entry. This clonotype turned up a few times. It has no known antigen specificity. The record has no base qualities; no much larger clone is one base away. The library was produced with RACE. The sequencing machine was a NextSeq 500. Library preparation attached unique molecular identifiers to individual cDNA molecules for quantitative, reproducible TCR counting. Per the original workflow: A median of roughly 98,000 TCRs per sample was observed, with a range of roughly 20,000 to 750,000. V, J and CDR3 annotation of the TCR reads was carried out using the Decombinator software suite. For the PS versus PT1 abundance plots, all samples were subsampled to the same number of TCRs (28,000). Expanded TCRs were defined as absent before sensitization and observed at least eight times at the 2-week time point. TCRdb reprocessing: public reads trimmed at Q25 with fastp, clones called with MiXCR, in-frame beta chains kept. Identical CDR3 proteins give one entry, which carries the most common genes and DNA. The V and J calls follow TCRdb's processing rather than the paper's. This sample holds about 45,000 distinct CDR3 sequences; around 4.5% were observed only once. The ten largest clones take up around 5.8% of the sample.

The time point label, as the study defines it: healthy volunteer bleed at 2 weeks. Total RNA was extracted from unfractionated whole blood collected in Tempus Blood RNA tubes. Five healthy volunteers served as TCR sequencing controls and were bled at day 0, 2 weeks and 6 weeks. The source of the sample is a study of human T cells and chemical hapten exposure (dated by TCRdb to the early 2020s). About the investigation overall: Libraries were pooled for sequencing, and per-sample TCR yields varied mainly because of small differences in library volumes within the pool. The study tracked peripheral blood TCR repertoire changes in vivo during primary and secondary sensitization to the hapten diphenylcyclopropenone (DPC) in alopecia patients. For every blood RNA sample, sequencing covered both the TCR alpha and TCR beta chains.

Study-wide conclusions, independent of this receptor: After repeated subsampling, the strength of the expansion versus patch-test correlation and the threshold at which it became significant changed. No change with DPC sensitization was found in the number of TCRs above 1 in 1000 frequency, and no evidence of global repertoire structure alterations was found.

CDR1 and CDR2, looked up from the germline V gene, are SQVTM and ANQGSEA. There are 12 amino acids in the CDR3, from cysteine to phenylalanine inclusive. This entry keeps only the CDR3 DNA: 36 bases, framed from base 1. V and J are truncated by 3 bases and 8 bases respectively, leaving an intervening sequence of 13 bases. What was sequenced was whole blood. This sequence originates from a human donor in good health. Some clones in this sample may be carry-over from other donors' samples. This chain joins TRBV29-1 to TRBJ1-2, with the D gene too uncertain to name. The DNA is TGCAGCGTTGACTTACAAGGAGGGGGCTACACCTTC. Translation gives CSVDLQGGGYTF.